This T cell receptor (beta chain) is drawn from a study of T cell responses to AZD1222 COVID-19 vaccine (dated by TCRdb to about 2021). Study-level background: A total of under 250 trial participants underwent TCR sequencing, of whom 200 to 220 had received two doses of AZD1222 and approximately 25 had received two doses of the MenACWY control vaccine. Trial participants were enrolled by age into subgroups of 18-55, 56-69 and 70-plus years, and approximately 150, 30 and 60 TCR-sequenced participants, respectively, were included in these subgroups. Overall study results and their limits: The 56-69-year group was small, and its depth increase did not reach significance, likely because of low power. After two AZD1222 doses, both the breadth and the depth of spike-specific TCRs were significantly higher than at day 0 and than in MenACWY recipients. Conclusions about previously exposed vaccinees are limited, since just 5 or 6 AZD1222 recipients were seropositive for SARS-CoV-2 at baseline. Reportedly, close to half of the unique spike-specific TCRs recognized epitopes lying outside the regions that are mutated in the B.1.351 and B.1.1.7 variants. CD4 TCRs associated with the vaccine covered the entire spike protein, and the dominant responses were in regions 160-218 and 743-854. Because no samples from the day 14 peak response were available, repertoires could be characterized only after the peak T cell response. Participants were mostly white British, with more females than males. The authors suggested clonal diversity may have been underestimated.

The time point label, read with the paper, signifies: about 28 days (+/-7) after the second vaccine dose. AZD1222 recipients whose second dose came at about 4 weeks and those whose second dose came at about 12 weeks were combined into one group, since spike-specific TCR depth and breadth did not differ between the two schedules. The vaccinee samples were drawn from two UK trials, COV001 and COV002, one of which was a single-blind randomized controlled phase 2/3 trial testing AZD1222 (ChAdOx1 nCoV-19) in healthy adults. Trial participant PBMC samples were collected at day 0 and day 28 after the second dose for TCRbeta chain sequencing. Comments on this clone: It has no known antigen specificity. No base-level quality is on record; no much larger clone is a single base apart.

Measured from the cysteine to the phenylalanine, the CDR3 is 12 residues long. The kept DNA is CDR3 alone, 36 bases in frame from the first base. The CDR1 and CDR2 encoded by the germline V gene are SGHDT and YYEEEE. V was cut back by 1 base and J by 12 bases, leaving a gap of 10 bases between them. The CDR3 regions of human TCRbeta chains were analyzed by immunosequencing. Per the authors' processing: Repertoire TCRs were checked for matches against a reference library of SARS-CoV-2-specific TCRs that had been generated using the MIRA antigen-specificity platform. Breadth was defined as the fraction of unique TCRs that were SARS-CoV-2-associated, and depth was defined as the fraction of total T cells that were SARS-CoV-2-associated. Using the MIRA data, each spike-specific TCR was assigned both to the spike region to which the TCR was reactive and to a CD4 or CD8 class. Log10-transformed breadth and depth values were compared by one-way ANOVA with Sidak's multiple comparisons tests. Drawn from immuneACCESS, this table holds only the in-frame rearrangements with V and J called that TCRdb kept. Clones are partly lost; checked studies trace under half to an unresolved V gene and leave the rest unexplained. Clone size and V and J calls were adopted from that table, with D and trimming inferred from the DNA. This sample holds over 75,000 clones; 70% to 90% were observed only once. The ten largest make up about 3.5% of the sample.

The sequences come from peripheral blood, collected 28 days after the second AZD1222 dose. The clonotype originates from an adult who received the AZD1222 COVID-19 vaccine. The receptor chain draws on TRBV5-6 and TRBJ1-4; no D segment can be confidently identified. The CDR3: CASSLFNEELFF. The nucleotide sequence reads TGTGCCAGCAGCTTGTTCAATGAGGAACTGTTTTTT.